The entry below gives a single T cell receptor (beta chain) sequence along with its context. The antigen remains unidentified. The length of the CDR3 is 14 residues. This sample is part of a study of vaccination and CD4 T cells after COVID-19. Treatment here: roughly nine-day PBMC culture with coronavirus spike peptide pools or control peptides (ViraFEST assay). Oncomine TCR Beta short-read sequencing was applied to DNA from cultured CD4+ T cells. Extraction of genomic DNA was performed on cultured CD4+ T cells. Each CDR3 protein is one row after TCRdb ran MiXCR on the PCR reads. Here the sample spans about 1,900 distinct CDR3 sequences, roughly two thirds being singletons.

The sequencing used CD4+ T cells from blood, cultured in vitro, collected after SARS-CoV-2 vaccination. The TCR originated in a human donor who had recovered from COVID-19. V gene TRBV21-1 combines with J gene TRBJ2-1; the table's TRBD2 call for D was not verified on the DNA. TRBV21-1 is labeled a pseudogene. Written as DNA, the CDR3 is TGTGCCAGCAGCAGCCGGACTACTATCAATGAGCAGTTCTTC. As protein: CASSSRTTINEQFF.